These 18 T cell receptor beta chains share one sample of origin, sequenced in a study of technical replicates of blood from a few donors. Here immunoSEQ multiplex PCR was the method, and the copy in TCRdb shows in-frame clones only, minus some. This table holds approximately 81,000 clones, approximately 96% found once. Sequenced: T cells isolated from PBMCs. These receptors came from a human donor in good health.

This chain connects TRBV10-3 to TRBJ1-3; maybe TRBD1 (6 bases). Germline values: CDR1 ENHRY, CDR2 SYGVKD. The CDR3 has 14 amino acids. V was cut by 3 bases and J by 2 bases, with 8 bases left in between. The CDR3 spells CAISDNRAGNTIYF. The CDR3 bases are TGTGCCATCAGTGACAACAGGGCTGGAAACACCATATATTTT.

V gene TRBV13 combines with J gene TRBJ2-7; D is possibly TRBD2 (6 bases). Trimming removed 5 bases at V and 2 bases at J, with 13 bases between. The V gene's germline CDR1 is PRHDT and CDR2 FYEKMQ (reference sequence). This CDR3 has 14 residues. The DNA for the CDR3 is TGTGCCAGCAGCATACCGGGACTGACCTACGAGCAGTACTTC. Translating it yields CASSIPGLTYEQYF.

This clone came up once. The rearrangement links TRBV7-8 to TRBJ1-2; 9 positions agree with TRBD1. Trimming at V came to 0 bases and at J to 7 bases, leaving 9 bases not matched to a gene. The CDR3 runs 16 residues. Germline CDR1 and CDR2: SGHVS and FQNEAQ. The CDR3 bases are TGTGCCAGCAGCTTAGCTCTGGACAGGGGAGGCCTTGGCTACACCTTC. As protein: CASSLALDRGGLGYTF.

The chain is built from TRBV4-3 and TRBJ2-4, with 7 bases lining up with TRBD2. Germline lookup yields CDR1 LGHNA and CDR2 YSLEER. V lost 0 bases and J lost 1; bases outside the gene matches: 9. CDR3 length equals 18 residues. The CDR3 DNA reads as TGCGCCAGCAGCCAAGAGATCGGGGAGGGGATGGCCAAAAACATTCAGTACTTC. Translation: CASSQEIGEGMAKNIQYF.

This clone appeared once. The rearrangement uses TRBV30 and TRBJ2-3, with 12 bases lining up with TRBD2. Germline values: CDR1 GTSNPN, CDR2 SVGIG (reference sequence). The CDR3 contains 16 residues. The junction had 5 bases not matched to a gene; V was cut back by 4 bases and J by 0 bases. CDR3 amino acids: CAWKGLAGISTDTQYF. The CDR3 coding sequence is TGTGCCTGGAAAGGACTAGCGGGGATTAGCACAGATACGCAGTATTTT.

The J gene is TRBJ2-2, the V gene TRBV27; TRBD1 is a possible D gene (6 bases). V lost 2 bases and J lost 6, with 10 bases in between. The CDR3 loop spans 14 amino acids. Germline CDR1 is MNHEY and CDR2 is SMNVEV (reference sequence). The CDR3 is CASSLGRGAGELFF. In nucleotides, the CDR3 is TGTGCCAGCAGTTTAGGCAGGGGTGCCGGGGAGCTGTTTTTT.

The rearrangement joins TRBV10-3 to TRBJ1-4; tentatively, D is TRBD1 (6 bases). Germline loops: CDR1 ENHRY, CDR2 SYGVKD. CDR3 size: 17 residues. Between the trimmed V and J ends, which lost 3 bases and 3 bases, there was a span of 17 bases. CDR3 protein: CAISDLIGGTANEKLFF. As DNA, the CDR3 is TGTGCCATCAGTGATTTAATTGGGGGCACGGCTAATGAAAAACTGTTTTTT.

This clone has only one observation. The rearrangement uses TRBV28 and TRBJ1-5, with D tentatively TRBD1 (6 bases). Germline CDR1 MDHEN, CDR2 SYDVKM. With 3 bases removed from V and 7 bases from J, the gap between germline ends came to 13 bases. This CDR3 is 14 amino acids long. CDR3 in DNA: TGTGCCAGCAGTTTTTTGCAGGGGAAGCAGCCCCAGCATTTT. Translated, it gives CASSFLQGKQPQHF.

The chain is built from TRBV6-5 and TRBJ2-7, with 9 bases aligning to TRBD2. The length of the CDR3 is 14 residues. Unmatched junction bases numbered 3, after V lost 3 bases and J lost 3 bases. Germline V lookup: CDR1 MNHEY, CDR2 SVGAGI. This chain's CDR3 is CASSYSGSGYEQYF. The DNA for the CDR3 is TGTGCCAGCAGTTATAGCGGGAGTGGCTACGAGCAGTACTTC.

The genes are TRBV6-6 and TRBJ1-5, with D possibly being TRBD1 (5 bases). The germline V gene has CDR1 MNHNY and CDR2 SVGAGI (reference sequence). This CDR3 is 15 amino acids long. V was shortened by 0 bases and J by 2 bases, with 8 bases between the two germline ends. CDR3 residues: CASSYSTGGNQPQHF. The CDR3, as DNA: TGTGCCAGCAGTTACTCAACGGGGGGCAATCAGCCCCAGCATTTT.

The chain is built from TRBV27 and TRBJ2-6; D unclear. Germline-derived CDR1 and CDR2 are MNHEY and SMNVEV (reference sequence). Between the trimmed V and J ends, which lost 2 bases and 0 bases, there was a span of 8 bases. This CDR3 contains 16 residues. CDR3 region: CASSLIVSSGANVLTF. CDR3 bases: TGTGCCAGCAGTTTAATTGTTAGCTCTGGGGCCAACGTCCTGACTTTC.

The CDR3 DNA is TGTGCCAGCAGCTTAGGAACAGGTTTGGGTGAGCAGTTCTTC. Translation gives CASSLGTGLGEQFF. The chain recombines TRBV7-2 with TRBJ2-1; maybe TRBD1 (5 bases). The V end lost 1 base, the J end lost 9 bases, and 13 bases lay between the germline ends. From germline, CDR1 is SGHTA and CDR2 FQGNSA. CDR3 length: 14 amino acids.

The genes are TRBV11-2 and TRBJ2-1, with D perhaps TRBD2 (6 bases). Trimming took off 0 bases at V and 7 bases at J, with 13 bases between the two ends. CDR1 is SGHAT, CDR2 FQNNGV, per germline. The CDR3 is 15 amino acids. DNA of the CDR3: TGTGCCAGCAGCTTAGAGGGAGGACCCTTAAATGAGCAGTTCTTC. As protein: CASSLEGGPLNEQFF.

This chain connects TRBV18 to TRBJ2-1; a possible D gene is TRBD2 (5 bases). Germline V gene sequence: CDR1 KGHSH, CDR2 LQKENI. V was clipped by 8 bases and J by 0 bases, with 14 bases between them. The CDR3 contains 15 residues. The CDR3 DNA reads TGTGCCAGCGCTCTACCGGGGAGCTCCTACAATGAGCAGTTCTTC. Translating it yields CASALPGSSYNEQFF.

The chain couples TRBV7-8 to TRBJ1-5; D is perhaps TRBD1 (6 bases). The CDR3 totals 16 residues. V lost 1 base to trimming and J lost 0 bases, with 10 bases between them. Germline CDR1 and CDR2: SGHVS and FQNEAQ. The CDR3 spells CASSLEGQYSNQPQHF. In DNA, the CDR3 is TGTGCCAGCAGCTTAGAGGGACAATATAGCAATCAGCCCCAGCATTTT.

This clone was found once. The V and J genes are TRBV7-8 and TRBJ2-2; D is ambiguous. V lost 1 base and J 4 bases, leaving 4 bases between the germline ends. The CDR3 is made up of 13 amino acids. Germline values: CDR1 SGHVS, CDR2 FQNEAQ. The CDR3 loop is CASSLGATGELFF. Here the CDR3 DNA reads TGTGCCAGCAGCTTAGGAGCCACCGGGGAGCTGTTTTTT.

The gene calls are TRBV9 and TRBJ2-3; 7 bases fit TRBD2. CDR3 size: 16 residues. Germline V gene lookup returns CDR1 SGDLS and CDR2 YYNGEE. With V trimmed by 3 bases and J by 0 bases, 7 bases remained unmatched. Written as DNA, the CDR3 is TGTGCCAGCAGCGGTAGAGCGGGGCCTAGCACAGATACGCAGTATTTT. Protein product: CASSGRAGPSTDTQYF.

CDR3 sequence reads: CASSGQGNTEAFF. CDR3 coding DNA: TGCGCCAGCAGCGGGCAGGGGAACACTGAAGCTTTCTTT. This sequence joins TRBV5-1 and TRBJ1-1, with a weak D call TRBD1 (5 bases). CDR3 length: 13 amino acids. V shed 4 bases and J shed 1 base, with 8 bases lying between them. Germline assignment: CDR1 SGHRS and CDR2 YFSETQ.